These 8 T cell receptor beta chains came from one sample sequenced in a study of blood T cells in healthy people across ages. The use of a sample-barcoded 5' primer and a J-beta primer mix characterized a second PCR of roughly 7 to 11 cycles. TCRdb independently ran MiXCR on the 5' RACE reads; one entry per CDR3 protein. The sample contains about 1.8 million distinct CDR3 sequences, 40% to 55% of which appear only once. Sequencing was done on a sample of blood. The origin of the receptors is a woman between 40 and 50 years old in good health.

V usage is TRBV7-8 and J usage is TRBJ2-4, with 10 bases that match TRBD2. The better agreement between TRBJ2-7 and the DNA end casts doubt on the J call. The germline V gene encodes CDR1 SGHVS and CDR2 FQNEAQ. The CDR3 is 16 residues long. CDR3: CASSQGLTSGRYEQYF. The CDR3 nucleotides are TGTGCCAGCAGCCAGGGACTGACTAGCGGGCGTTACGAGCAGTACTTC.

The V call is TRBV5-4, the J call TRBJ2-5; the match to TRBD1 covers 11 bases. The CDR3 sequence is 16 residues long. Germline V gene lookup returns CDR1 SGHNT and CDR2 YYREEE (reference sequence). V shed 4 bases and J 4 bases; nucleotides not matched to a gene: 9. In DNA form, the CDR3 reads TGTGCCAGCAGCCCCTGGACAGGGGGCCCTTCAGAGACCCAGTACTTC. Translating gives CASSPWTGGPSETQYF.

V gene TRBV3-1 combines with J gene TRBJ2-1; D call uncertain. Germline CDR1 LGHDT, CDR2 YNNKEL (reference sequence). The CDR3 loop spans 14 amino acids. The V end lost 3 bases, the J end lost 4 bases, and 10 bases lay between the germline ends. CDR3 sequence: CASSHETGYNEQFF. The DNA of the CDR3 is TGTGCCAGCAGCCATGAGACTGGATACAATGAGCAGTTCTTC.

The J gene is TRBJ1-1, the V gene TRBV29-1, with unresolved D. Germline CDR1 SQVTM, CDR2 ANQGSEA. Trimming took 5 bases from V and 1 from J, leaving 20 bases between them. The CDR3 spans 16 residues. DNA of the CDR3: TGCAGCGTTCCCGGCAGTGGGCAGTTCTCGAACACTGAAGCTTTCTTT. Translating it yields CSVPGSGQFSNTEAFF.

The sample holds a few counts of this clonotype. The J gene is TRBJ2-6, the V gene TRBV5-6, with unresolved D. The CDR3 covers 13 residues. Germline CDR1 reads SGHDT; CDR2 reads YYEEEE. The V end lost 7 bases, the J end lost 1 base, and 6 bases lay between the germline ends. The CDR3 DNA sequence: TGTGCCAGCCATCATTCTGGGGCCAACGTCCTGACTTTC. It codes for CASHHSGANVLTF. The entire variable domain, with the rest obtained from reference TRBV5-6 and TRBJ2-6, is as follows: DAGVTQSPTHLIKTRGQQVTLRCSPKSGHDTVSWYQQALGQGPQFIFQYYEEEERQRGNFPDRFSGHQFPNYSSELNVNALLLGDSALYLCASHHSGANVLTFGAGSRLTVL.

The chain couples TRBV28 to TRBJ1-5; 10 nucleotides match TRBD1. CDR1 and CDR2 (germline): MDHEN, SYDVKM. This CDR3 is 16 amino acids long. With V trimmed by 4 bases and J by 6 bases, 9 bases remained unmatched. CDR3 in amino acids: CASSSPRQGASQPQHF. For the CDR3, the DNA is TGTGCCAGCAGTTCCCCCAGACAGGGGGCTAGTCAGCCCCAGCATTTT.

V is TRBV20-1 and J is TRBJ2-5; D remains unclear. Germline V gene data show CDR1 as DFQATT and CDR2 as SNEGSKA (reference sequence). V lost 1 base to trimming and J lost 5 bases, with 8 bases between them. This CDR3 has 12 residues. The CDR3 DNA reads as TGCAGTGCTAGAGTTGGGCTGGAGACCCAGTACTTC. The encoded protein is CSARVGLETQYF.

This chain links TRBV7-2 with TRBJ2-7, with 8 bases identical to TRBD1. Germline values: CDR1 SGHTA, CDR2 FQGNSA. Trimming cost V 4 bases and J 3 bases; bases outside gene matches: 5. This CDR3 has 14 residues. The CDR3, as DNA: TGTGCCAGCAGCTACAGGGGGGTCCTCTACGAGCAGTACTTC. Its protein product is CASSYRGVLYEQYF. Full variable domain (outside the CDR3, taken from reference TRBV7-2 and TRBJ2-7): GAGVSQSPSNKVTEKGKDVELRCDPISGHTALYWYRQSLGQGLEFLIYFQGNSAPDKSGLPSDRFSAERTGGSVSTLTIQRTQQEDSAVYLCASSYRGVLYEQYFGPGTRLTVT.